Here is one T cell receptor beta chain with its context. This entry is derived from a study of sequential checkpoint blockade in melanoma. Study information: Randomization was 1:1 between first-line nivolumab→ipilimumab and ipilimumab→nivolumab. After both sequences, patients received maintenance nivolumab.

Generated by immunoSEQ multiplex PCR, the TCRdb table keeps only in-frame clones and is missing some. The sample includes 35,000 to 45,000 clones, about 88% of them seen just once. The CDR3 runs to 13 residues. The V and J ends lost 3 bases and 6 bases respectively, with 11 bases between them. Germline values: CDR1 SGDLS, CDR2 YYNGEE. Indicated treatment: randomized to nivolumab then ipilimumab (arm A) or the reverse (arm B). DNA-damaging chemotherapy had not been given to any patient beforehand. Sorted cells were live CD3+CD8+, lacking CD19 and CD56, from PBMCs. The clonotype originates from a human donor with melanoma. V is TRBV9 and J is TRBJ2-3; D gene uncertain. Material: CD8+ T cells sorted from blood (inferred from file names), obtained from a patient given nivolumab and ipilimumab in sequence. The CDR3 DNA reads TGTGCCAGCAGCGCATTTAGTCCGGATACGCAGTATTTT. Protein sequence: CASSAFSPDTQYF. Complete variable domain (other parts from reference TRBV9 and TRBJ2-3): DSGVTQTPKHLITATGQRVTLRCSPRSGDLSVYWYQQSLDQGLQFLIQYYNGEERAKGNILERFSAQQFPDLHSELNLSSLELGDSALYFCASSAFSPDTQYFGPGTRLTVL.